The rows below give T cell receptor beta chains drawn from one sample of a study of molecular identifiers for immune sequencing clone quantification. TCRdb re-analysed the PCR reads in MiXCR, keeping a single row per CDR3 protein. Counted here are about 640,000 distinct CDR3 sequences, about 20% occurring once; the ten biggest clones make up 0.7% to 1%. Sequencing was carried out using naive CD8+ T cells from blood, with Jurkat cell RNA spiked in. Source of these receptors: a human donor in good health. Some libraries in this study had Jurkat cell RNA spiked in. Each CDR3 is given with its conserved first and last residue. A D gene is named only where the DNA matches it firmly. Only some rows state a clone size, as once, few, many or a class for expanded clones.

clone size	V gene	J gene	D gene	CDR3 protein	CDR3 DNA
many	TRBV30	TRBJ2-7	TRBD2	CAWSVKVSGSDEQYF	TGTGCCTGGAGTGTAAAGGTTAGCGGGAGCGACGAGCAGTACTTC
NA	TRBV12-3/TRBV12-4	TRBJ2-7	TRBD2	CASSLGWTSSYEQYF	TGTGCCAGCAGTTTAGGGTGGACTAGCTCCTACGAGCAGTACTTC
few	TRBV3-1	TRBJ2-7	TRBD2	CASSQTTSASSYEQYF	TGTGCCAGCAGCCAAACTACTAGCGCCAGCTCCTACGAGCAGTACTTC
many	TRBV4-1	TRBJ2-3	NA	CASSQDVYSTDTQYF	TGCGCCAGCAGCCAAGATGTTTATTCAACAGATACGCAGTATTTT
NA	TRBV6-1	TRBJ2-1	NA	CASSERGFGEQLF	TGTGCCAGCAGTGAAAGGGGGTTCGGGGAGCAGCTCTTC
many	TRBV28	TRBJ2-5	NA	CASSLDRIGSLETQYF	TGTGCCAGCAGCCTCGACAGAATCGGATCCTTAGAGACCCAGTACTTC
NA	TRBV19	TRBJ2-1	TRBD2	CASSMGGRALTDEQFF	TGTGCCAGTAGTATGGGCGGGAGGGCCCTCACCGATGAGCAGTTCTTC
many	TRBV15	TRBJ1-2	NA	CATSRERTAYGYTF	TGTGCCACCAGCAGAGAAAGGACAGCTTATGGCTACACCTTC
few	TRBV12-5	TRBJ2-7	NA	CASGLYNRVGEQYF	TGTGCTAGTGGTTTGTATAATAGGGTGGGGGAGCAGTACTTC
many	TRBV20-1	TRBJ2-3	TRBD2	CSAEEGTSGRTDTQYF	TGCAGTGCTGAAGAAGGGACTAGCGGGAGGACAGATACGCAGTATTTT
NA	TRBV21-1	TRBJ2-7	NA	CASSKVEASSYEQYF	TGTGCCAGCAGCAAAGTGGAGGCAAGCTCCTACGAGCAGTACTTC
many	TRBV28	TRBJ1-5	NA	CASSPGRGNQPQHF	TGTGCCAGCAGTCCAGGGAGGGGGAATCAGCCCCAGCATTTT
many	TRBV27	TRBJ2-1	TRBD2	CASSLGLAGASSNEQFF	TGTGCCAGCAGTTTGGGACTAGCGGGGGCCTCCTCCAATGAGCAGTTCTTC
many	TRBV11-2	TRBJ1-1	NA	CASSASGPTTEAFF	TGTGCCAGCAGCGCCTCCGGACCAACCACTGAAGCTTTCTTT
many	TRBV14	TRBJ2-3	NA	CASSQLRGESTDTQYF	TGTGCCAGCAGCCAACTACGCGGGGAAAGCACAGATACGCAGTATTTT
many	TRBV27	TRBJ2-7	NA	CASSFGGGYEQYF	TGCGCCAGCAGCTTTGGGGGTGGCTACGAGCAGTACTTC
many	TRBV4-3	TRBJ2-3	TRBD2	CASSQDGLAGGPSDTQYF	TGCGCCAGCAGCCAAGATGGACTAGCGGGAGGGCCGTCAGATACGCAGTATTTT
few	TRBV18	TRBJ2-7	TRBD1	CASTTGDYEQYF	TGTGCCAGCACCACAGGGGACTACGAGCAGTACTTC
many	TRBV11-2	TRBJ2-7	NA	CASSPPLGDEQYF	TGTGCCAGCAGCCCCCCCTTAGGGGACGAGCAGTACTTC
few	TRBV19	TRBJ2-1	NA	CASSLRPLSYNEQFF	TGTGCCAGTAGTTTAAGACCGCTTTCCTACAATGAGCAGTTCTTC
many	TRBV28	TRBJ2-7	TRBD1	CASSLRLTGGREQYF	TGTGCCAGCAGTTTAAGGTTAACAGGGGGCCGGGAGCAGTACTTC
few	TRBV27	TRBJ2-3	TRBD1	CASSGTAHTQYF	TGTGCCAGCAGTGGGACAGCTCATACGCAGTATTTT